This T cell receptor beta chain was observed in a study of blood T cells in healthy people across ages. Findings of the study overall: Getting older went along with TCR beta diversity per million T cells dropping roughly linearly.

Germline CDR1 MNHNY, CDR2 SVGAGI (reference sequence). V was pared by 5 bases and J by 8 bases, with 19 bases between. This CDR3 comprises 15 residues. Combining a sample-barcoded 5' primer with a J-beta primer mix, a second PCR ran for 7 to 11 cycles. The template-switch adaptor was a 5' adaptor with 12 random nucleotides. It tagged each cDNA molecule. One entry per CDR3 protein results from TCRdb running MiXCR on the 5' RACE reads. Seen here are about 1,500,000 distinct CDR3 sequences, 28% observed once, and the top ten hold 6.5% to 8.5%. As for this clonotype: The antigen is undetermined.

This chain uses TRBV6-6 with TRBJ2-1; D is unresolved. The sample was blood. The sequence came from a woman in her thirties in good health. The CDR3 DNA reads TGTGCCAGCAGTCCCCCGGGTGGGGTCCGCGATGAGCAGTTCTTC. It specifies CASSPPGGVRDEQFF.